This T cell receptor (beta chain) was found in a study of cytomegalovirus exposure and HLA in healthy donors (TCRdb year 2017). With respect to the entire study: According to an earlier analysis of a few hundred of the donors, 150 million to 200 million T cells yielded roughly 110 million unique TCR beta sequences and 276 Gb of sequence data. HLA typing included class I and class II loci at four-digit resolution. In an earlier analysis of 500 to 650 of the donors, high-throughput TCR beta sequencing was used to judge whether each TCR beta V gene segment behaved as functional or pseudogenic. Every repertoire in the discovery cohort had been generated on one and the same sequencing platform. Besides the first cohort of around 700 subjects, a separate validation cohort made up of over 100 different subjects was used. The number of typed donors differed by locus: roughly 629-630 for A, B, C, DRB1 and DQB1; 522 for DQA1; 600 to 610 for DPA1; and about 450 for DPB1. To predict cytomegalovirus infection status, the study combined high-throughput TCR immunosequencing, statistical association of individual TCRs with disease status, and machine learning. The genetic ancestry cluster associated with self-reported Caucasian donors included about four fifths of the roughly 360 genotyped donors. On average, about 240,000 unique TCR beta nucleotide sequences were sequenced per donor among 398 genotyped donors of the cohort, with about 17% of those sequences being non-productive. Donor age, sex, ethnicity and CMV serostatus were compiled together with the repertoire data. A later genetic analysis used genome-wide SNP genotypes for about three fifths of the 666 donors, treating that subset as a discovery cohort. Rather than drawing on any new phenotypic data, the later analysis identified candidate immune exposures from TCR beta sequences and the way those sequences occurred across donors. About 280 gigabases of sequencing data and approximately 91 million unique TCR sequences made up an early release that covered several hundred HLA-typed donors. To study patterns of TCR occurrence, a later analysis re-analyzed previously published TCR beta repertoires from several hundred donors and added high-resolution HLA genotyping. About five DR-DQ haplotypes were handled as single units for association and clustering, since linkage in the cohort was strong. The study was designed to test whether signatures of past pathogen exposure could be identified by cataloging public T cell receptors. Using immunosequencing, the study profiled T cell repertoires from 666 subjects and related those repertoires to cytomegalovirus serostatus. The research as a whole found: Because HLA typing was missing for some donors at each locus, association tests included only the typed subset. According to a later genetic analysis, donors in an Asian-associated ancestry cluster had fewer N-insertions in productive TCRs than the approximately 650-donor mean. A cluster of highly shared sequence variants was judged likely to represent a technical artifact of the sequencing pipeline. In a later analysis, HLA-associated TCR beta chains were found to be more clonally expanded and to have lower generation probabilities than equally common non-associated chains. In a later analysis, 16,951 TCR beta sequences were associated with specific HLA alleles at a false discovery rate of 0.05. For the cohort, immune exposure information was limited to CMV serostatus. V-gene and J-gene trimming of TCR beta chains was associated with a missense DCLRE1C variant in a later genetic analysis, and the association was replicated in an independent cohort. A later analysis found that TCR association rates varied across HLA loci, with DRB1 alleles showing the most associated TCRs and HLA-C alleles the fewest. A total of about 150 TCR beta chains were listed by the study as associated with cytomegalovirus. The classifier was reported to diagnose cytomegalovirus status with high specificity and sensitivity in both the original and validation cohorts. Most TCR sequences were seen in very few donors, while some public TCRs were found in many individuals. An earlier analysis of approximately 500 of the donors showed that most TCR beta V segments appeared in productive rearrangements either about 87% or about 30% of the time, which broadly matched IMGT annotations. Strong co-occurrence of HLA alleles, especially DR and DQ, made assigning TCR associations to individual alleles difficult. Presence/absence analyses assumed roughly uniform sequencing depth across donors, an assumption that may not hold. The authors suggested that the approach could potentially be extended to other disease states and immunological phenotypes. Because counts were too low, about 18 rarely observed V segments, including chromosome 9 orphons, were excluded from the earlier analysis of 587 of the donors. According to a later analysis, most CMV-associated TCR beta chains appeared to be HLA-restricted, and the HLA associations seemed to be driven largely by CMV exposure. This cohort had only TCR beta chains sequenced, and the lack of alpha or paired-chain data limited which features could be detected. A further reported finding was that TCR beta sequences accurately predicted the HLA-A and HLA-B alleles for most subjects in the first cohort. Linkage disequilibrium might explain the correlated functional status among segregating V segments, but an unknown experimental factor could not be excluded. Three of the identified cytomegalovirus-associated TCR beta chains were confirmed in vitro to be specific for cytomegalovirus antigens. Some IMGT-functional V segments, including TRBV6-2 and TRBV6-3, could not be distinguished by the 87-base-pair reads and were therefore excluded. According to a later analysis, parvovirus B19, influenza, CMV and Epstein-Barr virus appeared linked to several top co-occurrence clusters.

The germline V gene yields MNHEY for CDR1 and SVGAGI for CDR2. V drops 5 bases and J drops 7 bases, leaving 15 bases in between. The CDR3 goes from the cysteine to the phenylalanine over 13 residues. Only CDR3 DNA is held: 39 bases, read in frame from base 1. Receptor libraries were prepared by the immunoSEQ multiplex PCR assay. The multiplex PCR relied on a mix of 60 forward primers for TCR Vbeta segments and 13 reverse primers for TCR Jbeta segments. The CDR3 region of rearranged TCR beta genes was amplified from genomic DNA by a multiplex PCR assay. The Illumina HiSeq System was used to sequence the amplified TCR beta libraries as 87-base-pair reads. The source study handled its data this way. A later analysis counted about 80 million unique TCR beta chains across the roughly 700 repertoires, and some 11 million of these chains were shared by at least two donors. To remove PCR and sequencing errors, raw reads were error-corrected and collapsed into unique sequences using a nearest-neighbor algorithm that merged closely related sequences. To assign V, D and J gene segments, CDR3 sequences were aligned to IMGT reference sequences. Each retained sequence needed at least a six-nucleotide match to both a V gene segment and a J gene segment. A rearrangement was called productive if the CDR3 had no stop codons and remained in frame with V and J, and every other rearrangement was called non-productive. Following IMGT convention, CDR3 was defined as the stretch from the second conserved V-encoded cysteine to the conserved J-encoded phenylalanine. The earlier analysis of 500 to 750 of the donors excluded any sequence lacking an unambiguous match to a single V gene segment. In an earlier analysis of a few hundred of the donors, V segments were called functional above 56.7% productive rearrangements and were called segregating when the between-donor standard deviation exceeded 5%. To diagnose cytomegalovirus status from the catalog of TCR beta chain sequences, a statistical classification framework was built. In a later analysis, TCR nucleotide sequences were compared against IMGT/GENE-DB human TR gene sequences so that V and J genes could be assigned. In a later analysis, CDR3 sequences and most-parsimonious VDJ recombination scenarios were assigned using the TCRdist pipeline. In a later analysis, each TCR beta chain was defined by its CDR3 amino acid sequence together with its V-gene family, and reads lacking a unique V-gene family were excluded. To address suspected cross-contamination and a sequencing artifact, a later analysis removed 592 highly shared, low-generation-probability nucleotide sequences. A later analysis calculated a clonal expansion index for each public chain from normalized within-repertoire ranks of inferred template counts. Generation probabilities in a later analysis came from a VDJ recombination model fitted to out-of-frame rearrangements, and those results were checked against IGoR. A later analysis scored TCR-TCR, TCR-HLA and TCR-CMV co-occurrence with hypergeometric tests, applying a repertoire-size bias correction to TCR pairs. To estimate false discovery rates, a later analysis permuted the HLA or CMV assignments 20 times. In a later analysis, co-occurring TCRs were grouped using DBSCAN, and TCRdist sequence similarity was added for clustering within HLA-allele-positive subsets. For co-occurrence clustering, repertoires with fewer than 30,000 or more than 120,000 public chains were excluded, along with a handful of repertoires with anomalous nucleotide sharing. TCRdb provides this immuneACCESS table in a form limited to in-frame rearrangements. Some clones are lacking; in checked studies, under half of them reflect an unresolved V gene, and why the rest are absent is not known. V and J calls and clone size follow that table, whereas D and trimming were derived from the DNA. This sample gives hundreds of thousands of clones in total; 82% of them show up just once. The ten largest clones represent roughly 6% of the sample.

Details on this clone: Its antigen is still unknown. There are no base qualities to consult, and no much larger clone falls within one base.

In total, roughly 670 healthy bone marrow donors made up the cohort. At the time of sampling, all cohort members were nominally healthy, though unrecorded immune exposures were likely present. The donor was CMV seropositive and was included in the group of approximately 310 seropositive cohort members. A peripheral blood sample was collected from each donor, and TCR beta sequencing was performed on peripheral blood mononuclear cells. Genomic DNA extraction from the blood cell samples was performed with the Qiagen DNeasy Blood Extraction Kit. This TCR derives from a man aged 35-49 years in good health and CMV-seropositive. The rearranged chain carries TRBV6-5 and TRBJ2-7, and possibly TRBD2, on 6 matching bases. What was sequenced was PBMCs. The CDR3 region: CASSRGLHWEQYF. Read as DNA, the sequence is TGTGCCAGCAGTAGGGGACTCCATTGGGAGCAGTACTTC.